This T cell receptor beta chain was profiled in a study of coeliac disease. Study summary: Disease groups: newly diagnosed active, refractory type I, gluten-free-diet controlled.

Notes on this clone: Its target is not known.

Overall study results and limits: Lower clonality than controls marked TRB and TRG repertoires from active celiac intraepithelial and lamina propria samples. Most TRB amino acid sequences occurred in only one sample.

CDR3 length: 13 amino acids. Germline V gives CDR1 SGHNT, CDR2 YYREEE (reference sequence). V trimming: 4 bases; J trimming: 6 bases; junction bases outside the gene matches: 5. Produced via immunoSEQ multiplex PCR; TCRdb's table is partial and in-frame only. The sample holds a few thousand clones, about 61% seen once. The chain is built from TRBV5-4 and TRBJ2-7, with 9 nucleotides matching TRBD1. This TCR was recovered from a man aged 70 or older with active celiac disease. Sequenced input: intraepithelial lymphocytes from the gut. CDR3 bases: TGTGCCAGCAGCGACCGGACAGGGGCCGAGCAGTACTTC. It specifies CASSDRTGAEQYF.